Detailed here is one T cell receptor (beta chain). This clonotype was observed a single time. Its antigen is still unknown. No much larger clone is present one base from it, and per-base qualities are unavailable. Evidence from a single read is weak. According to the description, T-allo10 cells that came from the donor were anergic, were specific for host alloantigens, and could carry out alloantigen-specific suppression. V is cut back by 3 bases and J by 2 bases, with 1 base in the junction unmatched. Reading the germline V gene (reference sequence) gives CDR1 SEHNR and CDR2 FQNEAQ. The CDR3 measures 13 amino acids from cysteine to phenylalanine. This entry keeps only the CDR3 DNA: 39 bases, framed from base 1. The record originates from a study of type 1 regulatory T cells (dated by TCRdb to the early 2020s). Study-wide context: An in vitro protocol by which a Tr1-enriched, alloantigen-specific CD4 T cell product named T-allo10 was generated was characterized in the study. T-allo10 was under clinical evaluation in patients with hematological malignancies receiving allogeneic hematopoietic stem cell transplantation.

TCRdb lists the instrument as Illumina MiSeq. Clones were called with MiXCR by TCRdb after fastp trimmed the public reads at Q25, and only in-frame beta chains were retained. Entries are consolidated by CDR3 protein sequence, retaining the most common genes and DNA. The sample table records 60,000 to 70,000 distinct CDR3 sequences; roughly three fifths of these occur just once. 7.6% of the sample belongs to the ten largest clones. Sequencing was done on a sample of cultured T cells, either the whole culture or a sorted T cell fraction (not recorded which). In light of the paper, this sample's cell subset or site label describes: Tr1-enriched cell product generated in vitro against host alloantigens. This clonotype was obtained from a human donor in good health. The rearranged segments are TRBV7-9 and TRBJ2-7; 7 central bases correspond to TRBD1. In nucleotide form, the sequence is TGTGCCAGCAGCTTCGGGACAGCCTACGAGCAGTACTTC. Translated, it gives CASSFGTAYEQYF.